The next 18 T cell receptor beta chains were all read from a single sample in a study of cytomegalovirus exposure and HLA in healthy donors. Researchers ran the PCR with 60 Vbeta and 13 Jbeta primers. Generated by immunoSEQ multiplex PCR, the TCRdb table keeps only in-frame clones and is missing some. This table has 110,000 or so clones, under 70% appearing once. The sequenced sample consisted of PBMCs. The source is a man between 18 and 29 years old in good health and CMV-seropositive.

The chain is built from TRBV7-9 and TRBJ2-3; possible D gene TRBD1, 7 bases. This CDR3 spans 16 amino acids. Germline CDR1 is SEHNR and CDR2 is FQNEAQ (reference sequence). V was trimmed by 2 bases and J by 2 bases, leaving 14 bases between them. CDR3 bases: TGTGCCAGCAGCTTATTCAGGGGGGTTCCCACAGATACGCAGTATTTT. It encodes CASSLFRGVPTDTQYF.

This chain links TRBV18 with TRBJ2-4; D remains ambiguous. Looked up from germline, CDR1 is KGHSH and CDR2 is LQKENI. The CDR3 is 15 amino acids. Deletions cut 0 bases from V and 0 bases from J, with 6 bases between. The CDR3 nucleotides are TGTGCCAGCTCACCACCGCGCCCAGCCAAAAACATTCAGTACTTC. This translates into CASSPPRPAKNIQYF.

The chain employs TRBV19 and TRBJ2-3, with TRBD1 as a possible D gene (6 bases). Germline V gene sequence: CDR1 LNHDA, CDR2 SQIVND (reference sequence). This CDR3 spans 16 amino acids. V was pared by 3 bases and J by 4 bases, with 17 bases between. The CDR3, as DNA: TGTGCCAGTAGTATGAATTGGCAGGGGCTACCAGATACGCAGTATTTT. It translates to CASSMNWQGLPDTQYF.

V usage is TRBV9 and J usage is TRBJ1-1; D is perhaps TRBD1 (6 bases). The CDR3 consists of 14 residues. The germline gives CDR1 SGDLS, CDR2 YYNGEE. The V end was cut by 4 bases, the J end by 1 base, with 11 bases between. As DNA, the CDR3 is TGTGCCAGCAGCAGACAGGCTCCGAACACTGAAGCTTTCTTT. Protein: CASSRQAPNTEAFF.

V and J are TRBV5-1 and TRBJ1-1; possibly TRBD1 for D (6 bases). The germline gives CDR1 SGHRS, CDR2 YFSETQ. Trimming took 4 bases from V and 1 from J, leaving 23 bases between them. The CDR3 is 18 amino acids. This CDR3 reads CASSALGSRRGSNTEAFF. CDR3 DNA: TGCGCCAGCAGCGCCCTGGGATCCAGAAGGGGGTCGAACACTGAAGCTTTCTTT. The whole variable domain, filled in from reference TRBV5-1 and TRBJ1-1, reads KAGVTQTPRYLIKTRGQQVTLSCSPISGHRSVSWYQQTPGQGLQFLFEYFSETQRNKGNFPGRFSGRQFSNSRSEMNVSTLELGDSALYLCASSALGSRRGSNTEAFFGQGTRLTVV.

This chain links TRBV2 with TRBJ1-4; a possible D gene is TRBD1 (6 bases). CDR1 SNHLY and CDR2 FYNNEI come from the germline V gene. V was pared by 2 bases and J by 5 bases, with 12 bases between. The CDR3 length is 15 residues. The CDR3: CASSEIEGVNEKLFF. The CDR3 DNA follows: TGTGCCAGCAGTGAAATCGAGGGGGTAAATGAAAAACTGTTTTTT.

This clone was recorded only once. V gene TRBV19 combines with J gene TRBJ1-2; no reliable D call. The V end was cut by 6 bases, the J end by 2 bases, with 10 bases between. The CDR3 runs to 13 residues. In germline, CDR1 is LNHDA, CDR2 SQIVND (reference sequence). The CDR3 nucleotides are TGTGCCAGTAGGAGGGATCCCAACTATGGCTACACCTTC. It codes for CASRRDPNYGYTF.

This clone was recorded a few times. The chain couples TRBV7-9 to TRBJ2-4, with a possible D match to TRBD1 (6 bases). The CDR3 length is 17 residues. The V gene lost 4 bases and the J gene lost 1 base, with 17 bases spanning the gap. The V gene's germline CDR1 is SEHNR and CDR2 FQNEAQ (reference sequence). CDR3 DNA: TGTGCCAGCAGCTGGACCGACCCGACAGGTGCCAAAAACATTCAGTACTTC. Translating it yields CASSWTDPTGAKNIQYF. The variable domain in full, with the rest retrieved from reference TRBV7-9 and TRBJ2-4, is DTGVSQNPRHKITKRGQNVTFRCDPISEHNRLYWYRQTLGQGPEFLTYFQNEAQLEKSRLLSDRFSAERPKGSFSTLEIQRTEQGDSAMYLCASSWTDPTGAKNIQYFGAGTRLSVL.

In nucleotides, the CDR3 is TGTGCCAGCAGTGACCGGGACTTGGTGGGCAATCAGCCCCAGCATTTT. Amino acid sequence: CASSDRDLVGNQPQHF. The chain has TRBV6-1 and TRBJ1-5; TRBD1 is a possible D gene (5 bases). Germline CDR1 is MNHNS and CDR2 is SASEGT. The CDR3 runs to 16 residues. The germline V and J ends were trimmed by 3 bases and 2 bases, with 14 bases remaining between them.

V and J are TRBV7-9 and TRBJ1-2, with 7 bases fitting TRBD1. V lost 1 base, J lost 1 base, and 6 bases stayed unmatched. Looked up from germline, CDR1 is SEHNR and CDR2 is FQNEAQ (reference sequence). This CDR3 comprises 16 residues. The CDR3 reads CASSLVSGTDNYGYTF. CDR3 DNA: TGTGCCAGCAGCTTAGTTTCTGGGACAGATAACTATGGCTACACCTTC.

This chain joins TRBV5-1 and TRBJ2-2, with TRBD2 identical over 12 bases. The junction had 1 base not matched to a gene; V was cut back by 3 bases and J by 4 bases. CDR1 and CDR2 (germline): SGHRS, YFSETQ. This CDR3 contains 15 residues. The DNA for the CDR3 is TGCGCCAGCAGCTCGGGACTAGCGGGCACCGGGGAGCTGTTTTTT. Translating it yields CASSSGLAGTGELFF. The whole variable domain, filled in from reference TRBV5-1 and TRBJ2-2, reads KAGVTQTPRYLIKTRGQQVTLSCSPISGHRSVSWYQQTPGQGLQFLFEYFSETQRNKGNFPGRFSGRQFSNSRSEMNVSTLELGDSALYLCASSSGLAGTGELFFGEGSRLTVL.

CDR3 in amino acids: CASSLVGVGSTEAFF. The CDR3, as DNA: TGTGCCAGCAGCTTGGTTGGTGTCGGGAGCACTGAAGCTTTCTTT. This sequence joins TRBV5-6 and TRBJ1-1; D gene ambiguous. The V gene lost 0 bases and the J gene lost 4 bases, with 13 bases spanning the gap. CDR3 length equals 15 residues. Germline V gene lookup returns CDR1 SGHDT and CDR2 YYEEEE. Complete variable domain (other parts from reference TRBV5-6 and TRBJ1-1): DAGVTQSPTHLIKTRGQQVTLRCSPKSGHDTVSWYQQALGQGPQFIFQYYEEEERQRGNFPDRFSGHQFPNYSSELNVNALLLGDSALYLCASSLVGVGSTEAFFGQGTRLTVV.

The chain is built from TRBV5-1 and TRBJ2-3; 9 bases match TRBD1. V trimming: 3 bases; J trimming: 1 base; junction bases outside the gene matches: 0. The CDR3 runs 14 residues. Germline lookup yields CDR1 SGHRS and CDR2 YFSETQ. CDR3 protein: CASSWDRGTDTQYF. CDR3 coding DNA: TGCGCCAGCAGCTGGGACAGGGGCACAGATACGCAGTATTTT.

The genes are TRBV4-1 and TRBJ2-7; 7 nucleotides match TRBD1. V was pared by 4 bases and J by 3 bases, with 9 bases of the junction left unmatched. CDR3 length: 15 residues. Germline V gene sequence: CDR1 MGHRA, CDR2 YSYEKL. The CDR3 DNA follows: TGCGCCAGCAGCCTACAAGAGGGGGCATTCTACGAGCAGTACTTC. Translation: CASSLQEGAFYEQYF.

This chain uses TRBV7-9 with TRBJ1-1; unclear D gene. Trimming removed 1 base from V and 4 bases from J, with 4 bases in between. From germline, CDR1 is SEHNR and CDR2 FQNEAQ (reference sequence). The CDR3 is 12 amino acids. The chain's CDR3 is CASSLGVTEAFF. In nucleotides, the CDR3 is TGTGCCAGCAGCTTAGGAGTCACTGAAGCTTTCTTT.

The chain joins TRBV5-1 to TRBJ1-3; D uncertain. Germline assignment: CDR1 SGHRS and CDR2 YFSETQ. V was cut by 2 bases and J by 4 bases, with 13 bases left in between. The length of the CDR3 is 15 residues. CDR3 sequence (DNA): TGCGCCAGCAGCTTAAGCCGGGTTGAAGGAAACACCATATATTTT. Translating it yields CASSLSRVEGNTIYF.

This clone was counted between two and nine times. The V and J genes are TRBV20-1 and TRBJ1-2; 8 nucleotides match TRBD1. CDR3 size: 11 residues. J gave up 4 bases and V 8 bases, and 3 bases lay outside the gene matches. Per the germline V gene, CDR1 is DFQATT and CDR2 is SNEGSKA (reference sequence). This chain's CDR3 is CSLDRGYGYTF. Here the CDR3 DNA reads TGCAGTCTAGACAGGGGCTATGGCTACACCTTC.

The table lists this clone with a few counts. This sequence joins TRBV6-1 and TRBJ2-7; D might be TRBD1 (5 bases). Germline CDR1 MNHNS, CDR2 SASEGT. V was shortened by 7 bases and J by 0 bases, with 13 bases between the two germline ends. CDR3 size: 14 residues. The CDR3 spells CASIPRTSSYEQYF. In DNA, the CDR3 is TGTGCCAGCATCCCCCGGACAAGCTCCTACGAGCAGTACTTC.